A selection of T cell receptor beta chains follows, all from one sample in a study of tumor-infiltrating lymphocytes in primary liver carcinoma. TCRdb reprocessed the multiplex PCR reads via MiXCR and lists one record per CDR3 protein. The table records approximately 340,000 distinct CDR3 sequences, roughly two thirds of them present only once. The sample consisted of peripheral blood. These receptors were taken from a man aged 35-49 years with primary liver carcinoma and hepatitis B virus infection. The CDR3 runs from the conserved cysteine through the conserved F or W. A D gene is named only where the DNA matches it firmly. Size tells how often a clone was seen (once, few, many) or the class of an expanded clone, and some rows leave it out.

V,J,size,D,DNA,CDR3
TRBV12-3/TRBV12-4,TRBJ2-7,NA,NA,TGTGCCAGCAGTCCCAGGGGGCTAGCGGACGGGTCTTCCGAGCAGCACTTC,CASSPRGLADGSSEQHF
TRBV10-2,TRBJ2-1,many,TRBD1,TGCGCCAGCAGTGAGTCGACAGGGGGAAACAATGAGCAGTTCTTC,CASSESTGGNNEQFF
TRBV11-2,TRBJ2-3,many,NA,TGTGCCAGCAGCTTAGGCCCAAGGCGGGACAGCTCCACAGATACGCAGTATTTT,CASSLGPRRDSSTDTQYF
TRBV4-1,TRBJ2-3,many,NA,TGCGCCAGCAGCCAATCCTCTATAGATCCAGATACGCAGTATTTT,CASSQSSIDPDTQYF
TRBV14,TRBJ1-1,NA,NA,TGTGCCAGGAGCCAACGTACAGGAGGGAACACTGAAGCTTTCTTT,CARSQRTGGNTEAFF
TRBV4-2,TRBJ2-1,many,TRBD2,TGTGCCAGCAGCCAAGGGGCTAGCGGGAGTATCTATGAGCAGTTCTTC,CASSQGASGSIYEQFF
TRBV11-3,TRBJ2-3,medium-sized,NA,TGTGCCAGCAGCCCTGGTGGGGGACCCACAGATACGCAGTATTTT,CASSPGGGPTDTQYF
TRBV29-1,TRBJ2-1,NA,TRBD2,TGCAGCGTTGGCGTTTTGGGGACTAGCGGGAGGATATTCAATGAGCAGTTCTTC,CSVGVLGTSGRIFNEQFF
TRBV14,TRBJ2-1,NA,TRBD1,TGTGCCAGCAGCCAAGATCCTCCGGGACAGACTTACAATGAGCAGTTCTTC,CASSQDPPGQTYNEQFF
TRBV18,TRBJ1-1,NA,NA,TGTGCCAGCTCACCGCGGAGGGAGAACACTGAAGCTTTCTTT,CASSPRRENTEAFF
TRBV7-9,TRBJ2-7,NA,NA,TGTGCCAGCAGCTTAAGTCGACAGTCTACCTACGAGCAGTACTTC,CASSLSRQSTYEQYF
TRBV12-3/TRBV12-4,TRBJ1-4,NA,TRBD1,TGTGCCAGCAGTACCGGGACAGGGAATGAAAAACTGCTTTTT,CASSTGTGNEKLLF
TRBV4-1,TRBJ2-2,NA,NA,TGCCCCAGCAAGGATCTGGACAGTGGGTTAACCGGGGAGCTGTTTTTT,CPSKDLDSGLTGELFF
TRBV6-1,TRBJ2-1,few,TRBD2,TGTGCCAGCAGTGAACCTAGTAGCGGGAGGGGGGAGCAGTTCTTC,CASSEPSSGRGEQFF
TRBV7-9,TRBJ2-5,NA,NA,TGTGCCAGCAGCCGAGACTCCCAAGAGACCCAGTACTTC,CASSRDSQETQYF
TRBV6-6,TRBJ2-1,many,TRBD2,TGTGCCAGCAGTTACTCGATAGGGACTTTAGCGGGAGGCTACAATGAGCAGTTCTTC,CASSYSIGTLAGGYNEQFF
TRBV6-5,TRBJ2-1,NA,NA,TGTGGCAGCAGTTACGACCTCCGGTCGGCCTACAATGAGCAATTCTTC,CGSSYDLRSAYNEQFF
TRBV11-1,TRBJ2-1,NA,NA,TGTGCCAGCAGCTTAGGCAGCTCCTACTTTGAGCAGTTCTTC,CASSLGSSYFEQFF
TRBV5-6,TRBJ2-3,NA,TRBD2,TGTGCCAGCAGCTTGGCATGGGGAGGGGAGTACACAGATACGCAGTATTTT,CASSLAWGGEYTDTQYF
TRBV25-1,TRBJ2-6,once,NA,TGTGCCAGCCCACAACAGGGATCTGGGGCCAGCGTCCTGACTTTC,CASPQQGSGASVLTF
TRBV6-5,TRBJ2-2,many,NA,TGTGCCAGCAGTCGCCGGGACACCCACACCGGGGAGCTGTTTTTT,CASSRRDTHTGELFF
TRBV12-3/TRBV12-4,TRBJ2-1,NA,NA,TGTACCAGCAGTCCGAGACTAGAAGACAATGAGCAGTTCTTC,CTSSPRLEDNEQFF
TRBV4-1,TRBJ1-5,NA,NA,TGCGCCAACAGCCAACACAACGCGCCCGTGGCCCAACATTTT,CANSQHNAPVAQHF
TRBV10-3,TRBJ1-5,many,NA,TGTGCCACAACTCCGACAGGCAACAATCAGCCCCAGCATTTT,CATTPTGNNQPQHF
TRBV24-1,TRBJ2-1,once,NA,TGTGCCGCCAGTGATCTCTCGGGGAATCACAATGAGCAGTTCTTC,CAASDLSGNHNEQFF
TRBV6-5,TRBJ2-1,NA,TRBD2,TGTGCCAGCAGTTACTCGGGACTAGCGCGAGTGTTCAGCTACAATGAGCAGTTCTTC,CASSYSGLARVFSYNEQFF
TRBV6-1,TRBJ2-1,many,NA,TGTGCCAGCCCCGTAAACAGGGGACTCTACAATGAGCAGTTCTTC,CASPVNRGLYNEQFF
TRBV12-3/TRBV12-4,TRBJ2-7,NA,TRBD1,TGTGTCAACACCGGGACAGCGAACTACGAGCAGTACTTC,CVNTGTANYEQYF
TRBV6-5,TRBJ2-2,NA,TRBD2,TGTGCCGCCGGGACTAGCGGGAAGGACGGGGAGCTGTTTTTT,CAAGTSGKDGELFF
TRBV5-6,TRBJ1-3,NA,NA,TGTGCCAGCAGCTTAACTGAGGGGATCTCTGGAAACACCATATATTTT,CASSLTEGISGNTIYF
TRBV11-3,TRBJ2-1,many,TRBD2,TGTGCCAGCAGCTTAGATGCCCCTGGACTAGCGGGAGCTAGGGATGAGCAGTTCTTC,CASSLDAPGLAGARDEQFF
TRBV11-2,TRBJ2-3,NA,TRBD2,TGTGCCAGCAGCTTAGAGGGGGCGGGAGGGTTCCCAGATACGCGATATTTT,CASSLEGAGGFPDTRYF
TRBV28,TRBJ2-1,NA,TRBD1,TGTGCCAGCAGTTTAGAAACCAACAGGGGTCCCTACAATGAGCAGTTCTTC,CASSLETNRGPYNEQFF
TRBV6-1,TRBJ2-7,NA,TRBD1,TGTGCCAGCAGTAAACAGGGGGCGGCCTACAAGCAGTACTTC,CASSKQGAAYKQYF
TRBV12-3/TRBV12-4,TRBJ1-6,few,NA,TGTGCCAGCAGTTACGACAGATCCCCCCTCCACTTT,CASSYDRSPLHF
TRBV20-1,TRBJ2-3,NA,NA,TGCAGTGCTAACGTGGGGAGCACAGATACGCAGTATTTT,CSANVGSTDTQYF
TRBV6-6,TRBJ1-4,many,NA,TGTGCCAGCGGGCAGGGCGAAAAACTGTTTTTT,CASGQGEKLFF
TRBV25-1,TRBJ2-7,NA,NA,TGTGCCAGCAGTCTCCGGAATAGGGTCTCCGAGCAGTACTTC,CASSLRNRVSEQYF
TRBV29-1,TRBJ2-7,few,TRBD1,TGCAGCGTTGCAGGACAGGGACGTAACGAGCAGTACTTC,CSVAGQGRNEQYF
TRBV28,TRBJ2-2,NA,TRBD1,TGTGCCAGCAGTTTGGGGGGGACAGGGGAAGAGCTGTTTTTT,CASSLGGTGEELFF
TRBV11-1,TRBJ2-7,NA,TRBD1,TGTGCCAGTAGCTCCAGGGGGAATATCGGCGAGCGGTACTTC,CASSSRGNIGERYF
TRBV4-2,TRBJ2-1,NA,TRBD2,TGTGCCAGCAGCCAAGGGACTGGGGTCGGGGGGTTGCATGAGCAGTTCTTC,CASSQGTGVGGLHEQFF